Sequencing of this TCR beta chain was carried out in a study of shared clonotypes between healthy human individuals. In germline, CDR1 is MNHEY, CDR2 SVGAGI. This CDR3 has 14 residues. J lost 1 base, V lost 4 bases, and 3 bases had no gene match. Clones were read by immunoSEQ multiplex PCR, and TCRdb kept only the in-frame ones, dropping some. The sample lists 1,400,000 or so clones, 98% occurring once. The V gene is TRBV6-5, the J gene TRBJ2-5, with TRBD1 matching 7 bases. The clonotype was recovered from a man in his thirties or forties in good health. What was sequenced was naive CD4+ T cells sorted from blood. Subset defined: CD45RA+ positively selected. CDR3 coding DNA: TGTGCCAGCAGTTCTACAGGGGTCCAAGAGACCCAGTACTTC. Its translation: CASSSTGVQETQYF.